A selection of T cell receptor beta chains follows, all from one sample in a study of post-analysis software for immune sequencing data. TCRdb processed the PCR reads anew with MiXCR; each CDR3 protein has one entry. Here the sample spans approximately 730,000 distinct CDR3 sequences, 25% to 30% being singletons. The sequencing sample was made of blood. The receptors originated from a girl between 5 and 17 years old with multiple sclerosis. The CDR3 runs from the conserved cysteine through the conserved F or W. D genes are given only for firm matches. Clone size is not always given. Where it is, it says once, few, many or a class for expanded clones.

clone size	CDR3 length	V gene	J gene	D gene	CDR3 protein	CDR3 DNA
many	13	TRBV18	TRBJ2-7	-	CASSPDTYYEQYF	TGTGCCAGCTCCCCGGACACATACTACGAGCAGTACTTC
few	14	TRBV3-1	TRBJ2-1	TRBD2	CASSRTSGRDEQFF	TGTGCCAGCAGCCGGACTAGCGGGAGGGATGAGCAGTTCTTC
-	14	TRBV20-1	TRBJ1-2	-	CSARGIQGLSFYTF	TGCAGTGCTAGAGGAATCCAAGGGCTCTCCTTCTACACCTTC
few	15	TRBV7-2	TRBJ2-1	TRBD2	CASSHAWTSGGEQFF	TGTGCCAGCAGCCACGCCTGGACTAGCGGTGGTGAGCAGTTCTTC
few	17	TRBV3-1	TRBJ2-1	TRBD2	CASSQVLLAGAPNEQFF	TGTGCCAGCAGCCAAGTGCTTCTAGCGGGAGCCCCCAATGAGCAGTTCTTC
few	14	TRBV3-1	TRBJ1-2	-	CASSPRQGSNGYTF	TGTGCCAGCAGCCCACGGCAGGGATCGAATGGCTACACCTTC
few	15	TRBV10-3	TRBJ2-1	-	CAISEGGTTGNEQFF	TGTGCCATCAGTGAAGGGGGGACTACCGGCAATGAGCAGTTCTTC
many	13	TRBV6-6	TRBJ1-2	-	CASSPTGAYGYTF	TGTGCCAGCAGTCCGACCGGGGCCTATGGCTACACCTTC
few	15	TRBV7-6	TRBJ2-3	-	CASSPGAVHTDTQYF	TGTGCCAGCAGCCCAGGGGCAGTCCACACAGATACGCAGTATTTT
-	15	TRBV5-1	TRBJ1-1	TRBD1	CASSLGTGGGTEAFF	TGCGCCAGCAGCTTGGGGACAGGGGGAGGCACTGAAGCTTTCTTT
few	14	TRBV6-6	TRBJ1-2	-	CASSYSPGGYGYTF	TGTGCCAGCAGTTACTCGCCGGGGGGCTATGGCTACACCTTC
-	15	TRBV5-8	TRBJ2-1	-	CASSPRGYWYNEQFF	TGTGCCAGCAGCCCGAGGGGGTATTGGTACAATGAGCAGTTCTTC
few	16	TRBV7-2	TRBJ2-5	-	CASSPRRGASQGTQYF	TGTGCCAGCAGCCCGCGCCGGGGGGCCAGTCAAGGGACCCAGTACTTC
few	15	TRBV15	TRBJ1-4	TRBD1	CATSRSTGPDEKLFF	TGTGCCACCAGCAGATCGACAGGGCCTGATGAAAAACTGTTTTTT
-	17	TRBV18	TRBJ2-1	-	CASSPGSRAATYNEQFF	TGTGCCAGCTCACCTGGGAGCAGGGCGGCAACCTACAATGAGCAGTTCTTC
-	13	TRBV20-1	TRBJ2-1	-	CSVVRKRYNEQFF	TGCAGTGTCGTGCGTAAGCGGTACAATGAGCAGTTCTTC
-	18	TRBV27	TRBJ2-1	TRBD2	CASSLSALAGLYYNEQFF	TGTGCCAGCAGTTTATCGGCACTAGCGGGTCTTTACTACAATGAGCAGTTCTTC
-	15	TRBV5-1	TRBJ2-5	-	CASTRRPQGSETQYF	TGCGCCAGCACCCGGAGGCCCCAGGGATCGGAGACCCAGTACTTC
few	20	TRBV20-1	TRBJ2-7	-	CSARYRGVGYNGKGSYEQYF	TGCAGTGCTAGGTACCGTGGTGTGGGTTATAACGGAAAAGGGTCCTACGAGCAGTACTTC
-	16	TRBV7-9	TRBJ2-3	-	CASSFPPWESTDTQYF	TGTGCCAGCAGCTTCCCGCCGTGGGAGAGCACAGATACGCAGTATTTT